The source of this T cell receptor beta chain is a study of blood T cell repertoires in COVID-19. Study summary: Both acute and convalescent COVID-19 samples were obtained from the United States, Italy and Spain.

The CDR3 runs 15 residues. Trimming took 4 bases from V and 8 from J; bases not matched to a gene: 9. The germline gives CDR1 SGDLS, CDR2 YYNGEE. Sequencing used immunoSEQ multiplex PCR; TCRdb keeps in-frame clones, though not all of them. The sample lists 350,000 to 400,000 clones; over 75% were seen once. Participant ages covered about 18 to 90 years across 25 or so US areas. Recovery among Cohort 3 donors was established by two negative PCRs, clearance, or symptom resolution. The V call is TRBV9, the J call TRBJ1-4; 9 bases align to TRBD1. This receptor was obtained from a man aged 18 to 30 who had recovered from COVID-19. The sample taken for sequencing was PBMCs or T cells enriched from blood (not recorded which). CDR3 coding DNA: TGTGCCAGCAGCTCAACAGGGGGCTCGGGGGAAAAACTGTTTTTT. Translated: CASSSTGGSGEKLFF.